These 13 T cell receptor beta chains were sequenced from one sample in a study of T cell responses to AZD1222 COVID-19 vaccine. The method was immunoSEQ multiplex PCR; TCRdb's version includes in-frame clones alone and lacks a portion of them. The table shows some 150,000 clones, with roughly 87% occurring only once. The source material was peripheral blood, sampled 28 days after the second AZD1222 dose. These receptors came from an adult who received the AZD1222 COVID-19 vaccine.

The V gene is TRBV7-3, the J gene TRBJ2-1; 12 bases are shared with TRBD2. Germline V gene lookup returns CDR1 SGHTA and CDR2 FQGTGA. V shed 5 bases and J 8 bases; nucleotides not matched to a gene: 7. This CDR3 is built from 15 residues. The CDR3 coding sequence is TGTGCCAGCAGCCTAGCGGGAGGGCCTTTCGATGAGCAGTTCTTC. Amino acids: CASSLAGGPFDEQFF.

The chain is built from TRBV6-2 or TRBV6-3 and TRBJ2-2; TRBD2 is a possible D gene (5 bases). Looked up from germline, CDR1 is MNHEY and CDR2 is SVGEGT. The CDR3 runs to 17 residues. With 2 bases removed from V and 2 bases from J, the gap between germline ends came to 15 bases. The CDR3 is CASSYRWVSENTGELFF. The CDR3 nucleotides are TGTGCCAGCAGTTACCGTTGGGTTAGCGAAAACACCGGGGAGCTGTTTTTT.

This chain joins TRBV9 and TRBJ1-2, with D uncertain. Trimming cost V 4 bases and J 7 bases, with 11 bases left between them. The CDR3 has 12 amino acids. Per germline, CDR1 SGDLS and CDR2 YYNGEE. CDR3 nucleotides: TGTGCCAGCAGCCGCCTTATGGGTGGCTACACCTTC. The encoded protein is CASSRLMGGYTF.

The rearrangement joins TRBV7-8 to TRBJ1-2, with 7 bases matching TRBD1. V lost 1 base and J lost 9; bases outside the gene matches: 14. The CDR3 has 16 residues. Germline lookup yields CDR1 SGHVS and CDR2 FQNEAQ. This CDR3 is CASSLGGDRSFRSYTF. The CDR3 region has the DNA TGTGCCAGCAGCTTAGGGGGGGACAGATCGTTTAGGAGCTACACCTTC.

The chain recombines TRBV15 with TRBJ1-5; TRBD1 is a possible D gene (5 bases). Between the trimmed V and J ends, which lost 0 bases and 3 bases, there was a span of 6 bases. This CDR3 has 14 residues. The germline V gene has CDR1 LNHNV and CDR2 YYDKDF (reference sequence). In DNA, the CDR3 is TGTGCCACCAGCAGAGACAGGGTCAATCAGCCCCAGCATTTT. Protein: CATSRDRVNQPQHF.

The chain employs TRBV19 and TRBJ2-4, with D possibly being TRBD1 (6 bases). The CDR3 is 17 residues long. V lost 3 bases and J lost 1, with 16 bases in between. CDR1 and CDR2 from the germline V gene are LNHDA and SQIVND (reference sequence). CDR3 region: CASSIDHGDRAKNIQYF. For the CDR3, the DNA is TGTGCCAGTAGTATCGATCACGGCGACAGGGCCAAAAACATTCAGTACTTC. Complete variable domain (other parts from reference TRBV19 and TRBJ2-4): DGGITQSPKYLFRKEGQNVTLSCEQNLNHDAMYWYRQDPGQGLRLIYYSQIVNDFQKGDIAEGYSVSREKKESFPLTVTSAQKNPTAFYLCASSIDHGDRAKNIQYFGAGTRLSVL.

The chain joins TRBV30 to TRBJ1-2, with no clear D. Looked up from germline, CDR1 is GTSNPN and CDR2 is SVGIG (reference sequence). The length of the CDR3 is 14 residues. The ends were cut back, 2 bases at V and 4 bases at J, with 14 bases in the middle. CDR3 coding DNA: TGTGCCTGGAGTCAAGGCGCTCGCGGCTATGGCTACACCTTC. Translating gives CAWSQGARGYGYTF.

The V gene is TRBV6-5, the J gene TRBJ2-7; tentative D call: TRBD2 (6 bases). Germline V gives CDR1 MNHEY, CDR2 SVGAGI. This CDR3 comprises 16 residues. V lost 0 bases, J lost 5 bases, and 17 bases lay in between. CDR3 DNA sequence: TGTGCCAGCAGTTACTCGATTCGGGGAGGTAGCGACGAGCAGTACTTC. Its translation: CASSYSIRGGSDEQYF.

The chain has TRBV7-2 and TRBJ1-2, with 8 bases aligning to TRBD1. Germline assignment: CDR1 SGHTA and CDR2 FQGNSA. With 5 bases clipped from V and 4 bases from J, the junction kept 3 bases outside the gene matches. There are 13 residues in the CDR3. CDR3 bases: TGTGCCAGCAGCCGGGGGACAGGCTATGGCTACACCTTC. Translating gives CASSRGTGYGYTF.

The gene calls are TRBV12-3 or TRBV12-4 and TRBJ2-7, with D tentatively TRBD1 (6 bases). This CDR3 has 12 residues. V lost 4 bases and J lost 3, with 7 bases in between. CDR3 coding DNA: TGTGCCAGCAGTTCACAGGGCTACGAGCAGTACTTC. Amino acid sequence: CASSSQGYEQYF.

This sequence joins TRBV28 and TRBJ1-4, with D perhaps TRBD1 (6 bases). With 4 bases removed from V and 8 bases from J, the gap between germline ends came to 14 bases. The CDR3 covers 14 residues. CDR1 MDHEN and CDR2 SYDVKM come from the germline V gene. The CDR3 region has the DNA TGTGCCAGCAGTTCGGGTCAGGGGAACGAAAAACTGTTTTTT. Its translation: CASSSGQGNEKLFF.

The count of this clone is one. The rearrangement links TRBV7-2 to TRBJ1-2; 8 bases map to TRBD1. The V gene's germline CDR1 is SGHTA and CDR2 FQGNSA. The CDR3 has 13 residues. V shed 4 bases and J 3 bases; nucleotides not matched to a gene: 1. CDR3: CASSSDRDYGYTF. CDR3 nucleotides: TGTGCCAGCAGCTCGGACAGGGACTATGGCTACACCTTC.

This CDR3 is CASSREAGGEGELFF. The CDR3 DNA reads as TGTGCCAGCAGTCGGGAGGCAGGGGGCGAAGGGGAGCTGTTTTTT. The chain recombines TRBV6-5 with TRBJ2-2, with TRBD1 as a possible D gene (8 bases). CDR1 MNHEY and CDR2 SVGAGI come from the germline V gene. This CDR3 region has 15 residues. V was shortened by 5 bases and J by 8 bases, with 18 bases between the two germline ends.